This passage covers 31 T cell receptor beta chains from one sample sequenced in a study of a mutant IDH1 vaccine in newly diagnosed glioma. Time point of the sample: week 47, end of study. The study gave 300 ug of mutant IDH1 20-mer peptide per vaccine dose, with topical imiquimod. Their antigens are not known. Some clones are missing from TCRdb's copy, which holds only in-frame ones; the method was immunoSEQ multiplex PCR. The sample lists some 12,000 clones; over 75% were seen once. The specimen was PBMCs, collected from a glioma patient whose treatment included an IDH1 peptide vaccine. The receptors shown here come from a man aged 30 to 39 with glioma.

The V call is TRBV29-1, the J call TRBJ1-2, with a tentative D call TRBD1 (5 bases). Germline V CDR1 and CDR2: SQVTM, ANQGSEA. The V gene lost 4 bases and the J gene lost 2 bases, with 11 bases spanning the gap. This CDR3 has 13 residues. DNA for the CDR3: TGCAGCGTTGTCTGGGGGGAGAACTATGGCTACACCTTC. It is translated as CSVVWGENYGYTF.

This chain joins TRBV11-3 and TRBJ2-1; TRBD2 aligns across 7 bases. The CDR3 spans 13 residues. Germline V gene sequence: CDR1 SGHNT, CDR2 YENEEA. The junction had 8 bases not matched to a gene; V was cut back by 8 bases and J by 7 bases. CDR3 coding DNA: TGTGCCAGCGGGCGGGAGTTTAGAAATGAGCAGTTCTTC. As protein: CASGREFRNEQFF.

J is TRBJ1-2 and V is TRBV5-4; 9 bases are shared with TRBD1. J was trimmed by 2 bases and V by 1 base; bases with no gene match: 3. The CDR3 has 15 residues. The germline gives CDR1 SGHNT, CDR2 YYREEE (reference sequence). In DNA form, the CDR3 reads TGTGCCAGCAGCTTGCGGACAGGGGCGAACTATGGCTACACCTTC. Its protein product is CASSLRTGANYGYTF.

Notes on this clone: The identical CDR3 is also encoded by other nucleotide sequences in the sample. The V call is TRBV7-9, the J call TRBJ2-1; maybe TRBD1 (6 bases). Germline assignment: CDR1 SEHNR and CDR2 FQNEAQ (reference sequence). Trimming pared 4 bases from V and 7 bases from J, leaving 8 bases between. The CDR3 sequence is 12 residues long. CDR3 coding DNA: TGTGCCAGCAGCTCCAGGGGAAATGAGCAGTTCTTC. Residues: CASSSRGNEQFF.

This chain's CDR3 is CAWSITPNTEAFF. CDR3 DNA sequence: TGTGCCTGGAGTATAACACCGAACACTGAAGCTTTCTTT. This chain connects TRBV30 to TRBJ1-1; no reliable D call. The germline gives CDR1 GTSNPN, CDR2 SVGIG (reference sequence). The CDR3 is 13 residues long. Trimming took 2 bases from V and 1 from J, leaving 8 bases between them.

The chain employs TRBV2 and TRBJ2-5; D is unresolved. The CDR3 spans 12 residues. Per germline, CDR1 SNHLY and CDR2 FYNNEI. Trimming removed 4 bases from V and 5 bases from J, with 8 bases in between. Here the CDR3 DNA reads TGTGCCAGCAGTGTTAACCGTGAGACCCAGTACTTC. This encodes CASSVNRETQYF.

The V call is TRBV19, the J call TRBJ1-1; possible D gene TRBD1, 5 bases. Germline values: CDR1 LNHDA, CDR2 SQIVND (reference sequence). Deletions cut 0 bases from V and 4 bases from J, with 15 bases between. The CDR3 is 16 residues long. In nucleotides, the CDR3 is TGTGCCAGTAGTATAGATGGAAGAGGGGCAGGCACTGAAGCTTTCTTT. This codes for CASSIDGRGAGTEAFF. Full variable domain (rest looked up from reference TRBV19 and TRBJ1-1): DGGITQSPKYLFRKEGQNVTLSCEQNLNHDAMYWYRQDPGQGLRLIYYSQIVNDFQKGDIAEGYSVSREKKESFPLTVTSAQKNPTAFYLCASSIDGRGAGTEAFFGQGTRLTVV.

This chain links TRBV5-6 with TRBJ1-1; 7 bases fit TRBD1. Losses at the gene ends were 4 bases for V and 1 base for J; bases not matched to a gene: 1. The CDR3 totals 13 residues. Per the germline V gene, CDR1 is SGHDT and CDR2 is YYEEEE. The DNA for the CDR3 is TGTGCCAGCAGCCCAGGGGGGAACACTGAAGCTTTCTTT. Protein: CASSPGGNTEAFF.

V gene TRBV27 combines with J gene TRBJ1-1; TRBD1 matches 7 bases. V shed 5 bases and J 1 base; nucleotides not matched to a gene: 7. The CDR3 length is 15 residues. The germline CDR1 and CDR2 sequences are MNHEY and SMNVEV (reference sequence). The CDR3 DNA reads as TGTGCCAGCAGTCGAGAGGGACAGACGAACACTGAAGCTTTCTTT. It specifies CASSREGQTNTEAFF.

The V and J genes are TRBV19 and TRBJ1-3; the D gene is possibly TRBD1 (6 bases). Trimming removed 6 bases from V and 0 bases from J, with 12 bases in between. The CDR3 spans 15 residues. Germline CDR1 is LNHDA and CDR2 is SQIVND (reference sequence). CDR3 sequence (DNA): TGTGCCAGTAGGACCCAGGGGAGCTCTGGAAACACCATATATTTT. Its translation is CASRTQGSSGNTIYF.

The V gene is TRBV4-2, the J gene TRBJ1-1, with 7 nucleotides matching TRBD1. CDR1 is LGHNA and CDR2 is YNFKEQ in the germline V gene. The V gene end was trimmed by 4 bases and the J gene end by 3 bases; junction bases not matched to a gene: 14. The CDR3 has 17 residues. The CDR3 sequence is CASSPHKGGGGDTEAFF. In DNA form, the CDR3 reads TGTGCCAGCAGCCCCCATAAAGGGGGCGGTGGGGACACTGAAGCTTTCTTT.

The chain recombines TRBV2 with TRBJ2-5; the D gene could be TRBD1 or TRBD2 (5 bases each). CDR1 is SNHLY and CDR2 is FYNNEI in the germline V gene. Trimming removed 3 bases at V and 5 bases at J, with 10 bases between. There are 13 residues in the CDR3. The CDR3 loop reads CASSDPRGETQYF. As DNA, the CDR3 is TGTGCCAGCAGTGACCCCCGGGGCGAGACCCAGTACTTC. Supplemented by reference TRBV2 and TRBJ2-5, the full variable domain reads EPEVTQTPSHQVTQMGQEVILRCVPISNHLYFYWYRQILGQKVEFLVSFYNNEISEKSEIFDDQFSVERPDGSNFTLKIRSTKLEDSAMYFCASSDPRGETQYFGPGTRLLVL.

The V call is TRBV7-9, the J call TRBJ2-2; D not certain. This CDR3 spans 14 amino acids. The germline V and J ends were trimmed by 0 bases and 4 bases, with 6 bases remaining between them. The germline V gene has CDR1 SEHNR and CDR2 FQNEAQ (reference sequence). CDR3 sequence reads: CASSLAGSTGELFF. CDR3 nucleotides: TGTGCCAGCAGCTTAGCGGGCAGCACCGGGGAGCTGTTTTTT. Filled out from reference TRBV7-9 and TRBJ2-2, the complete variable domain reads DTGVSQNPRHKITKRGQNVTFRCDPISEHNRLYWYRQTLGQGPEFLTYFQNEAQLEKSRLLSDRFSAERPKGSFSTLEIQRTEQGDSAMYLCASSLAGSTGELFFGEGSRLTVL.

V usage is TRBV4-2 and J usage is TRBJ2-2; a possible D gene is TRBD2 (5 bases). Germline loops: CDR1 LGHNA, CDR2 YNFKEQ. The CDR3 consists of 15 residues. The V gene lost 0 bases and the J gene lost 3 bases, with 8 bases spanning the gap. The CDR3 sequence is CASSQEGSYTGELFF. The CDR3 DNA follows: TGTGCCAGCAGCCAAGAGGGGAGCTACACCGGGGAGCTGTTTTTT.

The chain couples TRBV2 to TRBJ1-1, with 9 bases lining up with TRBD1. The germline V gene has CDR1 SNHLY and CDR2 FYNNEI. The CDR3 totals 16 residues. The V and J ends lost 7 bases and 1 base, in that order; junction bases with no gene match: 10. CDR3 residues: CASKELPGQGNTEAFF. The CDR3 DNA follows: TGTGCCAGCAAGGAACTACCGGGACAGGGGAACACTGAAGCTTTCTTT.

V is TRBV10-3 and J is TRBJ2-3, with D perhaps being TRBD1 or TRBD2 (6 bases each). V was trimmed by 8 bases and J by 2 bases, leaving 17 bases between them. This CDR3 has 15 residues. In germline, CDR1 is ENHRY, CDR2 SYGVKD. The chain's CDR3 is CAIDVGGRSTDTQYF. In nucleotides, the CDR3 is TGTGCCATCGACGTAGGGGGGCGCTCCACAGATACGCAGTATTTT.

V gene TRBV5-6 combines with J gene TRBJ2-5; 7 bases are shared with TRBD1. CDR1 is SGHDT, CDR2 YYEEEE, per germline. Trimming at V came to 3 bases and at J to 5 bases, leaving 10 bases not matched to a gene. This CDR3 has 15 amino acids. CDR3 region: CASSSGQVDMETQYF. The CDR3 DNA is TGTGCCAGCAGCTCAGGACAGGTGGATATGGAGACCCAGTACTTC.

As regards this clone: A read error may produce the germline difference seen at one junction end. V is TRBV7-9 and J is TRBJ2-3; 8 positions agree with TRBD2. The CDR3 extends over 15 amino acids. Germline lookup yields CDR1 SEHNR and CDR2 FQNEAQ (reference sequence). The DNA of the CDR3 is TGTGCCAGCAGCTTAGGTTTCGGAGGGACTAGACGTTCATGGTTT. Translating it yields CASSLGFGGTRRSWF.

The V gene is TRBV2, the J gene TRBJ1-1, with D maybe TRBD1 (5 bases). CDR1 and CDR2 from the germline V gene are SNHLY and FYNNEI. The V end lost 6 bases, the J end lost 6 bases, and 17 bases lay between the germline ends. This CDR3 has 14 residues. The CDR3 nucleotides read TGTGCCAGCAGCCGTACCTTGGGCAGGGCTGAAGCTTTCTTT. Its translation is CASSRTLGRAEAFF.

The V call is TRBV15, the J call TRBJ2-5; 10 bases are a match to TRBD2. The CDR3 length is 16 residues. In germline, CDR1 is LNHNV, CDR2 YYDKDF (reference sequence). The trim removed 2 bases at V and 5 bases at J, leaving 8 bases unmatched. This chain's CDR3 is CATSRKWTSGSETQYF. The CDR3 DNA sequence: TGTGCCACCAGCAGAAAATGGACTAGCGGAAGTGAGACCCAGTACTTC. The full variable domain, in which reference TRBV15 and TRBJ2-5 provide the parts outside the CDR3, is DAMVIQNPRYQVTQFGKPVTLSCSQTLNHNVMYWYQQKSSQAPKLLFHYYDKDFNNEADTPDNFQSRRPNTSFCFLDIRSPGLGDTAMYLCATSRKWTSGSETQYFGPGTRLLVL.

The gene calls are TRBV11-2 and TRBJ2-1; a weak D match, TRBD1 (6 bases). CDR3 length: 12 residues. V lost 5 bases and J lost 11, with 13 bases in between. Germline CDR1 SGHAT, CDR2 FQNNGV. The DNA of the CDR3 is TGTGCCAGCAGCCTCCCAGGGGATCAGCAGTTCTTC. Protein product: CASSLPGDQQFF.

V is TRBV7-9 and J is TRBJ2-7; the D gene is possibly TRBD1 (5 bases). This CDR3 region has 14 residues. Germline V gives CDR1 SEHNR, CDR2 FQNEAQ (reference sequence). V lost 1 base, J lost 3 bases, and 10 bases lay in between. The CDR3 DNA is TGTGCCAGCAGCTTAGTGGGGCAGAACTACGAGCAGTACTTC. Its protein is CASSLVGQNYEQYF.

The V call is TRBV2, the J call TRBJ1-1; tentatively, D is TRBD1 (5 bases). This CDR3 has 14 residues. Germline V lookup: CDR1 SNHLY, CDR2 FYNNEI. V was cut by 7 bases and J by 0 bases, with 12 bases left in between. The CDR3 nucleotides are TGTGCCAGCACCTCGGGGGGGTTGAACACTGAAGCTTTCTTT. It translates to CASTSGGLNTEAFF.

This chain links TRBV6-1 with TRBJ1-2; TRBD1 might be the D (5 bases). This CDR3 is built from 13 residues. Germline V gene sequence: CDR1 MNHNS, CDR2 SASEGT. Trimming cost V 2 bases and J 4 bases, with 8 bases left between them. CDR3 sequence (DNA): TGTGCCAGCAGTGAACGGGGCTCCTATGGCTACACCTTC. Encoded protein: CASSERGSYGYTF.

This chain connects TRBV29-1 to TRBJ2-5; the D is unclear. Germline V gives CDR1 SQVTM, CDR2 ANQGSEA. The CDR3 consists of 16 residues. V gave up 0 bases and J gave up 7 bases, with 21 bases separating them. CDR3 sequence: CSVEDNQKIVLGTQYF. The CDR3 DNA sequence: TGCAGCGTTGAAGATAATCAAAAGATCGTTTTAGGGACCCAGTACTTC.

The chain uses TRBV5-6 and TRBJ2-3, with D perhaps assigned TRBD1 or TRBD2 (6 bases each). The CDR3 sequence is 15 residues long. Per the germline V gene, CDR1 is SGHDT and CDR2 is YYEEEE. V shed 7 bases and J shed 1 base, with 16 bases lying between them. The CDR3 DNA sequence: TGTGCCAGCGCGTTCCGGAGGGGGGGCACAGATACGCAGTATTTT. This gives the protein CASAFRRGGTDTQYF.

The rearrangement uses TRBV2 and TRBJ2-3; weak D call: TRBD2 (6 bases). V was pared by 8 bases and J by 0 bases, with 12 bases between. The CDR3 extends over 14 amino acids. Germline assignment: CDR1 SNHLY and CDR2 FYNNEI. The CDR3 nucleotides read TGTGCCAGCGGAGGGAGCGGGAGCACAGATACGCAGTATTTT. This sequence encodes CASGGSGSTDTQYF.

The gene calls are TRBV29-1 and TRBJ1-1; D perhaps matches TRBD1 (5 bases). The V gene lost 5 bases and the J gene lost 4 bases, with 14 bases spanning the gap. Germline V gene data show CDR1 as SQVTM and CDR2 as ANQGSEA. The CDR3 covers 13 residues. CDR3 in amino acids: CSVQGQGGTEAFF. The CDR3 DNA sequence: TGCAGCGTTCAAGGGCAGGGCGGCACTGAAGCTTTCTTT.

This chain uses TRBV7-2 with TRBJ1-1; D unresolved. The V end lost 2 bases, the J end lost 5 bases, and 3 bases lay between the germline ends. Germline-derived CDR1 and CDR2 are SGHTA and FQGNSA. This CDR3 comprises 11 residues. In DNA form, the CDR3 reads TGTGCCAGCAGCTTAAGGACTGAAGCTTTCTTT. This sequence encodes CASSLRTEAFF.

In the case of this clone: At one end, the junction sequence differs from germline, possibly due to a read error. The chain joins TRBV5-4 to TRBJ1-1, with D perhaps TRBD1 (5 bases). The CDR3 contains 16 residues. Germline loops: CDR1 SGHNT, CDR2 YYREEE (reference sequence). CDR3 region: CASSLDIGLVGTEAFF. CDR3 nucleotide sequence: TGTGCCAGCAGTTTGGACATAGGGTTGGTTGGCACTGAAGCTTTCTTT.

This chain links TRBV27 with TRBJ2-3; unclear D gene. The CDR3 has 11 amino acids. Trimming removed 4 bases at V and 6 bases at J, with 5 bases between. Germline values: CDR1 MNHEY, CDR2 SMNVEV (reference sequence). For the CDR3, the DNA is TGTGCCAGCAGTTATGCGGATACGCAGTATTTT. Amino acid sequence: CASSYADTQYF.